Following are 31 T cell receptor beta chains from one sample sequenced in a study of blood T cell repertoires in COVID-19. Sequencing used immunoSEQ multiplex PCR; TCRdb keeps in-frame clones, though not all of them. The sample comprises approximately 280,000 clones, 87% of which are singletons, and approximately 5.7% rests with the top ten. Sequences were obtained from PBMCs or T cells enriched from blood (not recorded which). The receptor set was obtained from a woman between 40 and 50 years old who had recovered from COVID-19.

CDR3 bases: TGCGCCAGCAGCTTGACAGGCTCTGGAAACACCATATATTTT. Its translation is CASSLTGSGNTIYF. The V and J genes are TRBV5-1 and TRBJ1-3, with D possibly TRBD1 on 5 matching bases. Trimming took off 1 base at V and 0 bases at J, with 5 bases between the two ends. The CDR3 loop spans 14 amino acids. The germline CDR1 and CDR2 sequences are SGHRS and YFSETQ.

The J gene is TRBJ1-2, the V gene TRBV6-2 or TRBV6-3; 7 bases map to TRBD1. The V gene end was trimmed by 2 bases and the J gene end by 6 bases; junction bases not matched to a gene: 12. In germline, CDR1 is MNHEY, CDR2 SVGEGT. The CDR3 has 16 residues. CDR3: CASSYGQGGRAHGYTF. The CDR3 coding sequence is TGTGCCAGCAGTTACGGCCAGGGGGGACGGGCGCATGGCTACACCTTC.

The genes are TRBV19 and TRBJ1-1, with 10 bases matching TRBD1. There are 15 residues in the CDR3. V shed 9 bases and J 8 bases; nucleotides not matched to a gene: 15. Per the germline V gene, CDR1 is LNHDA and CDR2 is SQIVND (reference sequence). DNA for the CDR3: TGTGCCAGACCGAACGGGACAGGGGCCGCGGCGGAAGCTTTCTTT. Amino acid sequence: CARPNGTGAAAEAFF.

The chain joins TRBV7-2 to TRBJ2-5, with TRBD2 matching over 12 bases. The V gene end was trimmed by 5 bases and the J gene end by 2 bases; junction bases not matched to a gene: 9. The CDR3 has 17 amino acids. The germline gives CDR1 SGHTA, CDR2 FQGNSA. CDR3 loop: CASSPYGLAGSQETQYF. The CDR3 DNA sequence: TGTGCCAGCAGCCCATATGGACTAGCGGGGAGTCAAGAGACCCAGTACTTC.

The CDR3 DNA reads TGTGCCAGTAGTCCGACGCCTAGCGGGAGCGCTGATGAGCAGTTCTTC. It is translated as CASSPTPSGSADEQFF. The chain combines TRBV19 with TRBJ2-1; the match to TRBD2 covers 10 bases. This CDR3 contains 16 residues. CDR1 and CDR2 from the germline V gene are LNHDA and SQIVND (reference sequence). With V trimmed by 5 bases and J by 8 bases, 12 bases remained unmatched. The variable domain in full, completed from reference TRBV19 and TRBJ2-1, reads DGGITQSPKYLFRKEGQNVTLSCEQNLNHDAMYWYRQDPGQGLRLIYYSQIVNDFQKGDIAEGYSVSREKKESFPLTVTSAQKNPTAFYLCASSPTPSGSADEQFFGPGTRLTVL.

V is TRBV6-2 or TRBV6-3 and J is TRBJ2-1, with 8 bases lining up with TRBD1. The CDR3 consists of 13 residues. V was clipped by 6 bases and J by 7 bases; unmatched bases: 5. Germline V gives CDR1 MNHEY, CDR2 SVGEGT. CDR3 region: CASSDGQGNEQFF. The CDR3 bases are TGTGCCAGCAGCGACGGACAGGGAAATGAGCAGTTCTTC.

The chain carries TRBV7-9 and TRBJ2-1; D is perhaps TRBD2 (6 bases). The CDR3 runs 15 residues. Germline V gene sequence: CDR1 SEHNR, CDR2 FQNEAQ (reference sequence). Trimming cost V 5 bases and J 4 bases, with 15 bases left between them. CDR3 coding DNA: TGTGCCAGCAGCCCCCGGACTACCCGGTACAATGAGCAGTTCTTC. It is translated as CASSPRTTRYNEQFF.

This clone was seen a single time. The genes are TRBV9 and TRBJ2-5; 11 nucleotides agree with TRBD2. The CDR3 consists of 16 residues. Per the germline V gene, CDR1 is SGDLS and CDR2 is YYNGEE. Unmatched junction bases numbered 9, after V lost 3 bases and J lost 5 bases. The CDR3, as DNA: TGTGCCAGCAGCGCGATACTAGCGGGAGATGAGGAGACCCAGTACTTC. Translation gives CASSAILAGDEETQYF.

The chain recombines TRBV11-2 with TRBJ2-7, with 9 positions matching TRBD2. The CDR3 is 16 residues long. Germline V gene lookup returns CDR1 SGHAT and CDR2 FQNNGV. The trim removed 5 bases at V and 2 bases at J, leaving 10 bases unmatched. This CDR3 is CASSPAAGGPTYEQYF. CDR3 nucleotide sequence: TGTGCCAGCAGCCCCGCGGCGGGAGGGCCCACCTACGAGCAGTACTTC. Complete variable domain (other parts from reference TRBV11-2 and TRBJ2-7): EAGVAQSPRYKIIEKRQSVAFWCNPISGHATLYWYQQILGQGPKLLIQFQNNGVVDDSQLPKDRFSAERLKGVDSTLKIQPAKLEDSAVYLCASSPAAGGPTYEQYFGPGTRLTVT.

This clone was recorded a few times. This chain connects TRBV27 to TRBJ1-2, with 7 bases lining up with TRBD1. Trimming cost V 5 bases and J 6 bases; bases outside gene matches: 6. The CDR3 consists of 13 residues. The germline gives CDR1 MNHEY, CDR2 SMNVEV (reference sequence). In nucleotides, the CDR3 is TGTGCCAGCAGTCAGGACAGGCGGGATGGCTACACCTTC. Amino acid sequence: CASSQDRRDGYTF.

The chain uses TRBV3-1 (or the pseudogene TRBV3-2) and TRBJ2-5; 10 nucleotides match TRBD1. The CDR3 runs 18 residues. Germline trimming cut 2 bases from V and 1 base from J; bases unmatched to any gene: 10. The germline gives CDR1 LGHDT, CDR2 YNNKEL (reference sequence). CDR3 region: CASSQSLRDRGVQETQYF. The CDR3 DNA reads as TGTGCCAGCAGCCAAAGTCTCCGGGACAGGGGCGTCCAAGAGACCCAGTACTTC.

The V and J genes are TRBV4-3 and TRBJ1-1; 8 bases match TRBD1. V was pared by 2 bases and J by 6 bases, with 8 bases of the junction left unmatched. The CDR3 consists of 15 residues. CDR1 is LGHNA, CDR2 YSLEER, per germline. CDR3 sequence reads: CASSQKHRGTAEAFF. CDR3 coding DNA: TGCGCCAGCAGCCAAAAGCACAGGGGGACGGCTGAAGCTTTCTTT.

This chain joins TRBV7-3 and TRBJ2-2; 12 positions agree with TRBD1. Trimming took 5 bases from V and 5 from J; bases not matched to a gene: 6. The CDR3 extends over 16 amino acids. Per germline, CDR1 SGHTA and CDR2 FQGTGA. As DNA, the CDR3 is TGTGCCAGCAGCCGGGACAGGGGGCGAGGTACCGGGGAGCTGTTTTTT. This gives the protein CASSRDRGRGTGELFF.

The V gene is TRBV10-3, the J gene TRBJ1-1; D might be TRBD1 (5 bases). Looked up from germline, CDR1 is ENHRY and CDR2 is SYGVKD. The V end was cut by 3 bases, the J end by 5 bases, with 13 bases between. The CDR3 consists of 14 residues. The CDR3 region has the DNA TGTGCCATCAGTGAAGCAGACAGAACAACTGAAGCTTTCTTT. It yields the protein CAISEADRTTEAFF.

This chain links TRBV28 with TRBJ2-2; 7 positions match TRBD1. This CDR3 is built from 15 residues. With 6 bases clipped from V and 6 bases from J, the junction kept 10 bases outside the gene matches. The germline gives CDR1 MDHEN, CDR2 SYDVKM. CDR3 loop: CASSRTGVGPGELFF. The DNA of the CDR3 is TGTGCCAGCAGCCGTACAGGGGTCGGGCCCGGGGAGCTGTTTTTT.

The V call is TRBV6-5, the J call TRBJ1-4; a weak D match, TRBD1 (5 bases). The V gene lost 6 bases and the J gene lost 8 bases, with 19 bases spanning the gap. CDR1 and CDR2 (germline): MNHEY, SVGAGI. The CDR3 loop spans 15 amino acids. CDR3 loop: CASRLLGTEGEKLFF. The CDR3 nucleotides are TGTGCCAGCAGACTGCTCGGGACTGAAGGAGAAAAACTGTTTTTT.

Remarks on this clone: Other DNA sequences within the sample encode an identical CDR3. V is TRBV28 and J is TRBJ1-5, with 9 bases aligning to TRBD1. Germline lookup yields CDR1 MDHEN and CDR2 SYDVKM. The junction had 8 bases not matched to a gene; V was cut back by 5 bases and J by 6 bases. The CDR3 covers 15 residues. This chain's CDR3 is CASSPRDRVSQPQHF. CDR3 in DNA: TGTGCCAGCAGTCCCCGGGACAGGGTCTCTCAGCCCCAGCATTTT.

This clone was detected only a few times. The J gene is TRBJ2-7, the V gene TRBV7-3, with 14 positions matching TRBD2. V gave up 3 bases and J gave up 7 bases; unmatched junction bases: 2. The CDR3 loop spans 14 amino acids. Germline loops: CDR1 SGHTA, CDR2 FQGTGA. The CDR3 DNA follows: TGTGCCAGCAGCTTCGGACTAGCGGGAGGTGAGCAGTACTTC. Amino acids: CASSFGLAGGEQYF.

The V and J genes are TRBV7-2 and TRBJ2-1; 8 bases match TRBD2. V gave up 5 bases and J gave up 0 bases; unmatched junction bases: 6. The CDR3 is 16 residues long. In germline, CDR1 is SGHTA, CDR2 FQGNSA. The CDR3 sequence is CASSPSSGSSYNEQFF. CDR3 coding DNA: TGTGCCAGCAGCCCTTCAAGCGGGAGCTCCTACAATGAGCAGTTCTTC.

V is TRBV27 and J is TRBJ1-1, with TRBD1 matching 7 bases. CDR1 is MNHEY, CDR2 SMNVEV, per germline (reference sequence). This CDR3 has 13 residues. Trimming removed 5 bases from V and 7 bases from J; junction bases left unmatched: 7. CDR3 region: CASSQIQGDEAFF. The CDR3 DNA reads as TGTGCCAGCAGTCAGATCCAGGGGGATGAAGCTTTCTTT.

This sequence joins TRBV15 and TRBJ2-7; 8 positions match TRBD1. The CDR3 contains 17 residues. CDR1 LNHNV and CDR2 YYDKDF come from the germline V gene (reference sequence). J was trimmed by 5 bases and V by 2 bases; bases with no gene match: 14. CDR3 region: CATSRTSTDRDPHEQYF. CDR3 bases: TGTGCCACCAGCAGAACCAGCACGGACAGGGACCCCCACGAGCAGTACTTC. The whole variable domain, filled in from reference TRBV15 and TRBJ2-7, reads DAMVIQNPRYQVTQFGKPVTLSCSQTLNHNVMYWYQQKSSQAPKLLFHYYDKDFNNEADTPDNFQSRRPNTSFCFLDIRSPGLGDTAMYLCATSRTSTDRDPHEQYFGPGTRLTVT.

The chain employs TRBV10-3 and TRBJ1-1; TRBD1 aligns across 9 bases. The CDR3 runs to 15 residues. Germline V gene lookup returns CDR1 ENHRY and CDR2 SYGVKD. V dropped 7 bases and J dropped 4; count of bases not matched to a gene: 10. For the CDR3, the DNA is TGTGCCATCATGGGACAGGGACAATTCGGCACTGAAGCTTTCTTT. Amino acid sequence: CAIMGQGQFGTEAFF.

J is TRBJ2-3 and V is TRBV27; 8 nucleotides line up with TRBD2. Germline CDR1 reads MNHEY; CDR2 reads SMNVEV (reference sequence). Losses at the gene ends were 11 bases for V and 1 base for J; bases not matched to a gene: 2. CDR3 length: 12 residues. The CDR3 sequence: CARGGCTDTQYF. The CDR3, as DNA: TGTGCCCGGGGGGGTTGCACAGATACGCAGTATTTT.

This chain connects TRBV28 to TRBJ2-7, with D perhaps assigned TRBD1 or TRBD2 (6 bases each). This CDR3 has 12 residues. Germline CDR1 reads MDHEN; CDR2 reads SYDVKM. Trimming removed 6 bases from V and 6 bases from J, with 12 bases in between. The CDR3 is CASSLGGSEQYF. The CDR3 region has the DNA TGTGCCAGCAGCTTAGGGGGGAGCGAGCAGTACTTC. The full variable domain, completed using reference TRBV28 and TRBJ2-7, is DVKVTQSSRYLVKRTGEKVFLECVQDMDHENMFWYRQDPGLGLRLIYFSYDVKMKEKGDIPEGYSVSREKKERFSLILESASTNQTSMYLCASSLGGSEQYFGPGTRLTVT.

The genes are TRBV7-3 and TRBJ1-1; D remains ambiguous. The CDR3 is 13 residues long. V lost 4 bases to trimming and J lost 1 base, with 7 bases between them. The germline gives CDR1 SGHTA, CDR2 FQGTGA. CDR3 sequence reads: CASSSKQNTEAFF. The CDR3 nucleotides read TGTGCCAGCAGCTCAAAACAGAACACTGAAGCTTTCTTT.

The CDR3 bases are TGTGCCAGCTGGGACAGGGCTGGAAACACCATATATTTT. Its translation is CASWDRAGNTIYF. The gene calls are TRBV27 and TRBJ1-3, with 9 bases aligning to TRBD1. CDR1 and CDR2 (germline): MNHEY, SMNVEV (reference sequence). CDR3 size: 13 residues. Losses at the gene ends were 8 bases for V and 2 bases for J; bases not matched to a gene: 1.

This chain uses TRBV20-1 with TRBJ2-7; D gene ambiguous. CDR1 DFQATT and CDR2 SNEGSKA come from the germline V gene (reference sequence). Trimming left V 3 bases short and J 3 bases short, with 6 bases between. The CDR3 runs to 11 residues. Here the CDR3 DNA reads TGCAGTGCTAGCGAGGACTACGAGCAGTACTTC. Translating gives CSASEDYEQYF.

The CDR3 coding sequence is TGTGCCATCAGTGAGTCGCCGGCGGGTTTGTCTAATGAGCAGTTCTTC. It translates to CAISESPAGLSNEQFF. The chain joins TRBV10-3 to TRBJ2-1, with TRBD2 as a possible D gene (5 bases). CDR3 size: 16 residues. CDR1 and CDR2 from the germline V gene are ENHRY and SYGVKD. Between the trimmed V and J ends, which lost 0 bases and 7 bases, there was a span of 16 bases.

The chain is built from TRBV4-2 and TRBJ1-6, with 9 bases that match TRBD1. The CDR3 consists of 17 residues. In germline, CDR1 is LGHNA, CDR2 YNFKEQ. Germline trimming cut 4 bases from V and 10 bases from J; bases unmatched to any gene: 14. CDR3 nucleotides: TGTGCCAGCAGCCCCCGTCCGGGACAGGGTGGTAGGTCACCCCTCCACTTT. Its translation is CASSPRPGQGGRSPLHF.

CDR3 loop: CASNPQGARYEQYF. The DNA for the CDR3 is TGTGCCAGCAACCCACAGGGGGCTAGGTACGAGCAGTACTTC. V is TRBV27 and J is TRBJ2-7; 9 positions agree with TRBD1. The CDR3 runs 14 residues. CDR1 is MNHEY and CDR2 is SMNVEV in the germline V gene (reference sequence). V shed 7 bases, J shed 4 bases, and the junction held 8 bases outside the gene matches.

The rearrangement links TRBV2 to TRBJ1-1; 7 nucleotides match TRBD1. After removal of 6 bases from V and 1 base from J, the junction contained 8 bases not matched to a gene. This CDR3 spans 15 amino acids. Germline CDR1 SNHLY, CDR2 FYNNEI. The CDR3: CASSSTGNPNTEAFF. DNA for the CDR3: TGTGCCAGCAGCTCGACAGGGAACCCGAACACTGAAGCTTTCTTT.